A selection of T cell receptor beta chains follows, all from one sample in a study of identical twins. Via MiXCR, TCRdb re-called the 5' RACE reads, giving one row per CDR3 protein. There are 250,000 to 300,000 distinct CDR3 sequences in the sample; 9.5% occur only once, and roughly 7% lies in the top ten. These data were also reused for a study on yellow fever vaccine responses in identical twins.

What was sequenced was CD8+ T cells sorted from blood. The receptors stem from a woman aged 18-29 years in good health. Each CDR3 is given with its conserved first and last residue.

cdr3_length: 13
j_call: TRBJ1-1
v_call: TRBV29-1
cdr3_aa: CSVGGGESTEAFF

cdr3_length: 15
j_call: TRBJ2-5
v_call: TRBV7-3
cdr3_aa: CASSSGLGGSETQYF

cdr3_length: 17
j_call: TRBJ2-1
v_call: TRBV10-3
cdr3_aa: CAISESMGAPHYNEQFF

cdr3_length: 12
j_call: TRBJ2-4
v_call: TRBV2
cdr3_aa: CASIAGRSIQYF

cdr3_length: 15
j_call: TRBJ2-3
v_call: TRBV6-2/TRBV6-3
cdr3_aa: CASSYGTGETDTQYF

cdr3_length: 13
j_call: TRBJ1-2
v_call: TRBV29-1
cdr3_aa: CSALFEFDYGYTF

cdr3_length: 12
j_call: TRBJ1-1
v_call: TRBV2
cdr3_aa: CASIPPELTAFF

cdr3_length: 17
j_call: TRBJ2-5
v_call: TRBV6-2/TRBV6-3
cdr3_aa: CASSYLLAGTNQETQYF

cdr3_length: 17
j_call: TRBJ2-3
v_call: TRBV4-2
cdr3_aa: CASSQDTSGVGAVTQYF

cdr3_length: 14
j_call: TRBJ2-5
v_call: TRBV6-2/TRBV6-3
cdr3_aa: CASSYSGRDETQYF

cdr3_length: 15
j_call: TRBJ2-7
v_call: TRBV30
cdr3_aa: CAWRDGTTISYEQYF

cdr3_length: 12
j_call: TRBJ1-1
v_call: TRBV12-5
cdr3_aa: CASGWAASEAFF

cdr3_length: 15
j_call: TRBJ1-4
v_call: TRBV28
cdr3_aa: CASSFVKSTNEKLFF

cdr3_length: 15
j_call: TRBJ2-1
v_call: TRBV29-1
cdr3_aa: CSVDRASNSYNEQFF

cdr3_length: 13
j_call: TRBJ2-7
v_call: TRBV4-3
cdr3_aa: CASSHTSGYEQYF

cdr3_length: 14
j_call: TRBJ2-3
v_call: TRBV10-3
cdr3_aa: CAISERAVTDTQYF

cdr3_length: 14
j_call: TRBJ2-3
v_call: TRBV10-3
cdr3_aa: CAISWDYSTDTQYF

cdr3_length: 16
j_call: TRBJ2-3
v_call: TRBV10-3
cdr3_aa: CAISESSGRAEDTQYF

cdr3_length: 15
j_call: TRBJ2-2
v_call: TRBV20-1
cdr3_aa: CSARAPGGDTGELFF

cdr3_length: 14
j_call: TRBJ2-7
v_call: TRBV29-1
cdr3_aa: CSVGGLADRYEQYF

cdr3_length: 16
j_call: TRBJ2-1
v_call: TRBV7-9
cdr3_aa: CASSPTLESSYNEQFF

cdr3_length: 15
j_call: TRBJ2-3
v_call: TRBV6-4
cdr3_aa: CASSEAGGAQDTQYF

cdr3_length: 15
j_call: TRBJ1-6
v_call: TRBV11-2
cdr3_aa: CASSLKASYNSPLHF

cdr3_length: 15
j_call: TRBJ2-3
v_call: TRBV29-1
cdr3_aa: CSVEARGGRTDTQYF

cdr3_length: 16
j_call: TRBJ2-7
v_call: TRBV2
cdr3_aa: CASSEVRVPPPYEQYF

cdr3_length: 14
j_call: TRBJ1-5
v_call: TRBV29-1
cdr3_aa: CSVGDVDSNQPQHF

cdr3_length: 15
j_call: TRBJ2-6
v_call: TRBV12-3/TRBV12-4
cdr3_aa: CATIQRISGANVLTF

cdr3_length: 13
j_call: TRBJ2-7
v_call: TRBV29-1
cdr3_aa: CSVEVSGSYEQYF

cdr3_length: 19
j_call: TRBJ2-3
v_call: TRBV11-2
cdr3_aa: CASSLDPELADHGTDTQYF

cdr3_length: 13
j_call: TRBJ2-5
v_call: TRBV28
cdr3_aa: CASRKQGGETQYF

cdr3_length: 21
j_call: TRBJ1-4
v_call: TRBV9
cdr3_aa: CASSVALRAATFQKCNEKLFF

cdr3_length: 16
j_call: TRBJ2-1
v_call: TRBV4-3
cdr3_aa: CASSQEGAGALGEQFF

cdr3_length: 18
j_call: TRBJ2-7
v_call: TRBV6-5
cdr3_aa: CASSYLMTSGTSHYEQYF

cdr3_length: 11
j_call: TRBJ2-5
v_call: TRBV13
cdr3_aa: CASSSLGTQYF

cdr3_length: 14
j_call: TRBJ1-1
v_call: TRBV2
cdr3_aa: CASSVVVENTEAFF

cdr3_length: 11
j_call: TRBJ2-2
v_call: TRBV29-1
cdr3_aa: CSGQNTGELFF

cdr3_length: 16
j_call: TRBJ2-6
v_call: TRBV4-3
cdr3_aa: CASSQDLTTGANVLTF

cdr3_length: 16
j_call: TRBJ2-1
v_call: TRBV11-2
cdr3_aa: CASSLVPAAGPPEQFF

cdr3_length: 14
j_call: TRBJ1-1
v_call: TRBV27
cdr3_aa: CASRLTGGNTEAFF

cdr3_length: 14
j_call: TRBJ2-1
v_call: TRBV9
cdr3_aa: CASSVAGGDNEQFF

cdr3_length: 14
j_call: TRBJ2-1
v_call: TRBV9
cdr3_aa: CASSVGLFENEQFF

cdr3_length: 16
j_call: TRBJ2-1
v_call: TRBV19
cdr3_aa: CASSSRQGKGGNEQFF

cdr3_length: 15
j_call: TRBJ2-3
v_call: TRBV7-8
cdr3_aa: CASSLAAGGTDTQYF

cdr3_length: 14
j_call: TRBJ1-4
v_call: TRBV2
cdr3_aa: CASSEGRANEKLFF

cdr3_length: 15
j_call: TRBJ2-5
v_call: TRBV28
cdr3_aa: CASTRGGGYQETQYF

cdr3_length: 15
j_call: TRBJ2-5
v_call: TRBV7-9
cdr3_aa: CASSLVGEVGETQYF

cdr3_length: 14
j_call: TRBJ2-3
v_call: TRBV20-1
cdr3_aa: CSARNTRSTDTQYF

cdr3_length: 16
j_call: TRBJ2-1
v_call: TRBV4-3
cdr3_aa: CASSQDWAGGINEQFF

cdr3_length: 14
j_call: TRBJ2-3
v_call: TRBV11-2
cdr3_aa: CASSLDRATDTQYF

cdr3_length: 12
j_call: TRBJ1-1
v_call: TRBV9
cdr3_aa: CASSEVNTEAFF

cdr3_length: 13
j_call: TRBJ2-7
v_call: TRBV20-1
cdr3_aa: CSAARQGDYEQYF

cdr3_length: 14
j_call: TRBJ2-5
v_call: TRBV12-3/TRBV12-4
cdr3_aa: CASSPVMYQETQYF

cdr3_length: 16
j_call: TRBJ1-5
v_call: TRBV11-3
cdr3_aa: CASSTNVGITRQTQHF

cdr3_length: 12
j_call: TRBJ2-2
v_call: TRBV12-3/TRBV12-4
cdr3_aa: CASSLRTGELFF

cdr3_length: 16
j_call: TRBJ2-7
v_call: TRBV20-1
cdr3_aa: CSVLGSRVFGVYEQYF

cdr3_length: 16
j_call: TRBJ2-2
v_call: TRBV7-9
cdr3_aa: CASSHEGQVEPGELFF

cdr3_length: 16
j_call: TRBJ2-7
v_call: TRBV24-1
cdr3_aa: CATSAGRGSNTFEQYF

cdr3_length: 16
j_call: TRBJ2-2
v_call: TRBV27
cdr3_aa: CASSLSVAGDPGELFF

cdr3_length: 12
j_call: TRBJ2-5
v_call: TRBV27
cdr3_aa: CASTSGGRTQYF